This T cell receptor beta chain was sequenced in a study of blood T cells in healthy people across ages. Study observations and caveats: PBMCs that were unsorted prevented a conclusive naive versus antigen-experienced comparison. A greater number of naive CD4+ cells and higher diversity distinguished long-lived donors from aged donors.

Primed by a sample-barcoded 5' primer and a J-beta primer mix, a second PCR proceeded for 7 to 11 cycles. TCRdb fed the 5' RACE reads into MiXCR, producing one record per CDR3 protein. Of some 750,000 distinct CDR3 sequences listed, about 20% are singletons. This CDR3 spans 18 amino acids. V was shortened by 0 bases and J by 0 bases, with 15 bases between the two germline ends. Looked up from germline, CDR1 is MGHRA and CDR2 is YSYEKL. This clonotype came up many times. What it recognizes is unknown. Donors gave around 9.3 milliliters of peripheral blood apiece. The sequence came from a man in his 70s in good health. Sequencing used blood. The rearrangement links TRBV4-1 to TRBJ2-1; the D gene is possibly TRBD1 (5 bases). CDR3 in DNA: TGCGCCAGCAGCCAAGACAGGGAAGTGATGAGCTCCTACAATGAGCAGTTCTTC. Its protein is CASSQDREVMSSYNEQFF.